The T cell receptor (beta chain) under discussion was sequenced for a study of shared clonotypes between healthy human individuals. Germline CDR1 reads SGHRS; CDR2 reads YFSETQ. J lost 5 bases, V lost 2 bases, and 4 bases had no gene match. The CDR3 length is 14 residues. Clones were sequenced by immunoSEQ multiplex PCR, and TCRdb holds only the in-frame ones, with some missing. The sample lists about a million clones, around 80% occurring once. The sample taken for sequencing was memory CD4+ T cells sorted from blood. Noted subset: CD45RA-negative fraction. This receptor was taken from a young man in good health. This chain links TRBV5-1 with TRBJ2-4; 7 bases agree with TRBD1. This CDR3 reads CASSLAGTENIQYF. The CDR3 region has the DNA TGCGCCAGCAGCTTAGCCGGGACAGAAAACATTCAGTACTTC.